One T cell receptor beta chain is described in this entry. This record comes from a study of Ad26.COV2.S vaccination and SARS-CoV-2 variants. In the study overall: It was the COV1001 Ad26.COV2.S trial arm that included the donor.

TCRdb keeps only in-frame clones here, not all; method: immunoSEQ multiplex PCR. Of about 400,000 clones in the sample, around 89% are singletons; the top ten hold around 1.9%. The treatment was: around 19 received Ad26.COV2.S at low or high dose, single or two shots; a few received placebo; per-sample allocation not given. Samples analyzed were those drawn on day 63 after the first vaccine or placebo injection. The CDR3 has 14 residues. With V trimmed by 4 bases and J by 4 bases, 4 bases remained unmatched. Per the germline V gene, CDR1 is SGHDT and CDR2 is YYEEEE. Sample: peripheral blood, taken in a trial of Ad26.COV2.S vaccine versus placebo. This TCR derives from a person aged 18-65 years who received the Ad26.COV2.S COVID-19 vaccine or a placebo. This chain joins TRBV5-6 and TRBJ1-5, with 8 bases aligning to TRBD1. This chain's CDR3 is CASSHWTGNQPQHF. DNA of the CDR3: TGTGCCAGCAGCCACTGGACAGGGAATCAGCCCCAGCATTTT.